The text below deals with one TCR beta chain. The germline CDR1 and CDR2 sequences are SGHTA and FQGNSA. The CDR3 consists of 16 residues. Trimming pared 5 bases from V and 1 base from J, leaving 14 bases between. The data are from a study of blood T cells in healthy people across ages. Study-level information: Roughly one uniquely barcoded beta molecule per two T cells was captured.

A J-beta primer mix and a sample-barcoded 5' primer were used in a second PCR of roughly 6 to 11 cycles. Every single cDNA molecule received a tag from a template-switch adaptor with 12 random nucleotides. From each sample, at least 2.5 million paired-end reads containing CDR3 were obtained. TCRdb called the 5' RACE reads again in MiXCR, with one record for every CDR3 protein. The repertoire holds fewer than 2 million distinct CDR3 sequences, with around 40% as singletons. There were at least 5.5 micrograms of total RNA extracted from every sample. V gene TRBV7-2 combines with J gene TRBJ2-2; possibly TRBD1 for D (5 bases). The specimen was blood. This TCR was sampled from a human donor in good health. The CDR3 DNA reads TGTGCCAGCAGCCCTCAAGGCGGACAGAACACCGGGGAGCTGTTTTTT. Translating it yields CASSPQGGQNTGELFF. The whole variable domain, filled in from reference TRBV7-2 and TRBJ2-2, reads GAGVSQSPSNKVTEKGKDVELRCDPISGHTALYWYRQSLGQGLEFLIYFQGNSAPDKSGLPSDRFSAERTGGSVSTLTIQRTQQEDSAVYLCASSPQGGQNTGELFFGEGSRLTVL.